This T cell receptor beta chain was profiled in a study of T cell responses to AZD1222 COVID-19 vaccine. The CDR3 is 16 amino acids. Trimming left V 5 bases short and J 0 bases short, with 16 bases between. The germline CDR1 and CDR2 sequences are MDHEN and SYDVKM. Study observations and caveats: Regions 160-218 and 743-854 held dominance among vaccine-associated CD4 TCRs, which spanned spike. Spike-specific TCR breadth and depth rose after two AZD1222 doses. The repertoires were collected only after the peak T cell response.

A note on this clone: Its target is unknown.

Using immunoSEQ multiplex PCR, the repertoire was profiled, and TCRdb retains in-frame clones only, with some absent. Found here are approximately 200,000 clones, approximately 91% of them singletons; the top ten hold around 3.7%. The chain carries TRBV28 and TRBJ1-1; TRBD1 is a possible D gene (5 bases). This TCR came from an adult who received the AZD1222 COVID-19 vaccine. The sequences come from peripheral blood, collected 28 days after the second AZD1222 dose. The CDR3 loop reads CASSPWDFLLNTEAFF. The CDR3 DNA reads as TGTGCCAGCAGTCCCTGGGACTTTTTATTGAACACTGAAGCTTTCTTT.